This entry lists 14 T cell receptor beta chains sequenced from one sample in a study of blood T cell repertoires in COVID-19. Here immunoSEQ multiplex PCR was the method, and the copy in TCRdb shows in-frame clones only, minus some. The data show 63,000 or so clones, with around 83% seen just once and around 3.9% held by the top ten. Sequencing was performed on peripheral blood. The receptors come from a man aged 65 to 85 with active COVID-19.

The gene calls are TRBV27 and TRBJ2-1, with TRBD2 identical over 9 bases. V dropped 5 bases and J dropped 5; count of bases not matched to a gene: 10. Germline CDR1 MNHEY, CDR2 SMNVEV (reference sequence). There are 16 residues in the CDR3. The DNA for the CDR3 is TGTGCCAGCAGTCCTCTAGCGGGGAACTTAAACAATGAGCAGTTCTTC. This encodes CASSPLAGNLNNEQFF.

V is TRBV7-6 and J is TRBJ2-7; 8 nucleotides agree with TRBD1. J was trimmed by 7 bases and V by 5 bases; bases with no gene match: 13. Germline V gene data show CDR1 as SGHVS and CDR2 as FNYEAQ. CDR3 length: 15 amino acids. The CDR3: CASSPGQGPDFEQYF. The CDR3 nucleotides read TGTGCCAGCAGCCCCGGACAGGGCCCCGATTTTGAGCAGTACTTC.

The chain couples TRBV18 to TRBJ1-3; D unclear. Germline V CDR1 and CDR2: KGHSH, LQKENI. The CDR3 length is 14 residues. Trimming removed 4 bases at V and 0 bases at J, with 7 bases between. CDR3 region: CASSRGSSGNTIYF. The CDR3 coding sequence is TGTGCCAGCTCACGCGGGAGCTCTGGAAACACCATATATTTT.

This chain links TRBV4-1 with TRBJ2-1; 7 bases match TRBD1. Trimming took 6 bases from V and 7 from J; bases not matched to a gene: 15. This CDR3 region has 16 residues. CDR1 and CDR2 from the germline V gene are MGHRA and YSYEKL. In DNA, the CDR3 is TGCGCCAGCAGTCCAAAGGCGCCAGGGGGTTGGAATGAGCAGTTCTTC. The encoded protein is CASSPKAPGGWNEQFF.

The chain carries TRBV30 and TRBJ1-1; a weak D match, TRBD1 (5 bases). With 5 bases removed from V and 6 bases from J, the gap between germline ends came to 13 bases. Germline V lookup: CDR1 GTSNPN, CDR2 SVGIG (reference sequence). The CDR3 totals 12 residues. As DNA, the CDR3 is TGTGCCTGGGGCAGGGCGGGGGCTGAAGCTTTCTTT. This translates into CAWGRAGAEAFF.

This sequence joins TRBV28 and TRBJ1-4; 11 bases align to TRBD1. The CDR3 runs 15 residues. The V gene's germline CDR1 is MDHEN and CDR2 SYDVKM. Germline trimming cut 1 base from V and 7 bases from J; bases unmatched to any gene: 2. Here the CDR3 DNA reads TGTGCCAGCAGTTTATCGGGGACAGGGGGTGAAAAACTGTTTTTT. This gives the protein CASSLSGTGGEKLFF.

This clone was seen only once. The CDR3, as DNA: TGTGCCACCGCCTACGGGACAGGGGCACTGGTCTTCTACACCTTC. Translating gives CATAYGTGALVFYTF. The chain uses TRBV24-1 and TRBJ1-2; 10 nucleotides line up with TRBD1. Germline V gene sequence: CDR1 KGHDR, CDR2 SFDVKD. J gave up 10 bases and V 9 bases, and 16 bases lay outside the gene matches. The CDR3 contains 15 residues.

This clone was counted once. The rearrangement uses TRBV19 and TRBJ2-2, with D possibly being TRBD1 (6 bases). Germline V gene sequence: CDR1 LNHDA, CDR2 SQIVND (reference sequence). The CDR3 covers 15 residues. Trimming pared 3 bases from V and 2 bases from J, leaving 10 bases between. CDR3 residues: CASSIRTVNTGELFF. The CDR3 region has the DNA TGTGCCAGTAGTATCAGGACAGTTAACACCGGGGAGCTGTTTTTT.

The genes are TRBV19 and TRBJ2-3; the D is unclear. The CDR3 runs 15 residues. Germline assignment: CDR1 LNHDA and CDR2 SQIVND (reference sequence). V lost 0 bases and J lost 2, with 9 bases in between. CDR3 residues: CASSIDSGYTDTQYF. The CDR3, as DNA: TGTGCCAGTAGTATAGATTCAGGATACACAGATACGCAGTATTTT. Together with reference TRBV19 and TRBJ2-3, the CDR3 gives the full variable domain: DGGITQSPKYLFRKEGQNVTLSCEQNLNHDAMYWYRQDPGQGLRLIYYSQIVNDFQKGDIAEGYSVSREKKESFPLTVTSAQKNPTAFYLCASSIDSGYTDTQYFGPGTRLTVL.

The chain joins TRBV6-5 to TRBJ2-7; 8 bases match TRBD2. The CDR3 runs 15 residues. V dropped 10 bases and J dropped 2; count of bases not matched to a gene: 13. Germline CDR1 reads MNHEY; CDR2 reads SVGAGI. The CDR3 DNA reads as TGTGCCACCGGGGGGGCGGGAGAGGGGACCTACGAGCAGTACTTC. Residues: CATGGAGEGTYEQYF.

J is TRBJ2-1 and V is TRBV6-4, with 10 nucleotides matching TRBD1. Trimming at V came to 6 bases and at J to 8 bases, leaving 7 bases not matched to a gene. From germline, CDR1 is MRHNA and CDR2 SNTAGT. The CDR3 has 14 amino acids. The CDR3 reads CASRPDRGLDEQFF. The CDR3 DNA sequence: TGTGCCAGCAGGCCCGACAGGGGGCTTGATGAGCAGTTCTTC.

The chain uses TRBV30 and TRBJ2-7, with D maybe TRBD1 (6 bases). The CDR3 is 13 amino acids. CDR1 is GTSNPN, CDR2 SVGIG, per germline (reference sequence). The V end was cut by 3 bases, the J end by 7 bases, with 16 bases between. For the CDR3, the DNA is TGTGCCTGGAGGGGTGGGCCCCAGGGGGAGCAGTACTTC. Residues: CAWRGGPQGEQYF.

This rearrangement joins TRBV9 to TRBJ2-3; 14 bases line up with TRBD2. The germline V gene encodes CDR1 SGDLS and CDR2 YYNGEE. The CDR3 is 19 residues long. V shed 3 bases, J shed 0 bases, and the junction held 9 bases outside the gene matches. CDR3: CASSGPGTSGSSSTDTQYF. Written as DNA, the CDR3 is TGTGCCAGCAGCGGACCCGGGACTAGCGGGAGCTCTAGCACAGATACGCAGTATTTT.

V gene TRBV21-1 combines with J gene TRBJ2-3; the table's TRBD2 call for D was not verified on the DNA. TRBV21-1 is noted as a pseudogene. The CDR3 loop spans 17 amino acids. The DNA for the CDR3 is TGTGCCAGCAGCCCCGCCCCACTAGCGGGGCCCTTTGATACGCAGTATTTT. Residues: CASSPAPLAGPFDTQYF.